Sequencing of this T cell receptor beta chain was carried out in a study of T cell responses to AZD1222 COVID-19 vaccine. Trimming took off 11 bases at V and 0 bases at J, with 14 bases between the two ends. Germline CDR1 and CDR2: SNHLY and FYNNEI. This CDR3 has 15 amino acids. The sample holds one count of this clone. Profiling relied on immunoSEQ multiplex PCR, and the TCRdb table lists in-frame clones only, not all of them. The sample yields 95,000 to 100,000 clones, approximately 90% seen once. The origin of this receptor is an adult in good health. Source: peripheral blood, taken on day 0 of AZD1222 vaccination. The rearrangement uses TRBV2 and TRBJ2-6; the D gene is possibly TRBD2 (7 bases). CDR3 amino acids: CAEGGLNSGANVLTF. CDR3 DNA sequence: TGTGCCGAGGGGGGGCTAAACTCTGGGGCCAACGTCCTGACTTTC.